A single T cell receptor beta chain is shown here with its context. Repertoires were generated with immunoSEQ multiplex PCR, while TCRdb's copy carries only in-frame clones and drops some. Here the sample spans around 70,000 clones, over 80% being singletons. The record originates from a study of OX40 agonist ivuxolimab in advanced cancers. Study-level background: An agonistic human IgG2 monoclonal antibody against OX40 (CD134) was given. Males comprised around four fifths of the group, whose mean age was approximately 60 years (range roughly 20 to 90). Partial responses were achieved by three patients: one hepatocellular carcinoma, two cutaneous melanoma.

Blood draws occurred at baseline, cycle 4 day 1, and cycle 7 day 1. The germline V gene has CDR1 LNHDA and CDR2 SQIVND (reference sequence). This CDR3 spans 16 amino acids. The V segment lost 2 bases and the J segment 2 bases; nucleotides outside the gene matches: 4. Sequenced material: CD4+ or CD8+ T cells sorted from blood, taken in a trial of the OX40 agonist ivuxolimab. The chain carries TRBV19 and TRBJ2-1; 9 bases fit TRBD1. This sequence was found in an adult with an advanced solid tumor such as melanoma, head and neck, liver or kidney cancer. This chain's CDR3 is CASSIPGQGPYNEQFF. In DNA, the CDR3 is TGTGCCAGTAGTATACCGGGACAGGGTCCCTACAATGAGCAGTTCTTC.